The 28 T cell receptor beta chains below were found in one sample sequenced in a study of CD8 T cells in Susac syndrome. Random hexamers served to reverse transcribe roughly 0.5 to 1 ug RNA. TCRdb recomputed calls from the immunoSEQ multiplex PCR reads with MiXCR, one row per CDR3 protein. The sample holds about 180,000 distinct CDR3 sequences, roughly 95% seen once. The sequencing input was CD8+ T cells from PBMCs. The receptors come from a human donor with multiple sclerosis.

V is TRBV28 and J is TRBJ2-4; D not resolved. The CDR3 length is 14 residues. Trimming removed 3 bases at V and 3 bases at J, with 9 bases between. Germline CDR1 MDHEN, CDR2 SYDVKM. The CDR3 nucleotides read TGTGCCAGCAGTTTTGAGGAGTTCAAAAACATTCAGTACTTC. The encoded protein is CASSFEEFKNIQYF.

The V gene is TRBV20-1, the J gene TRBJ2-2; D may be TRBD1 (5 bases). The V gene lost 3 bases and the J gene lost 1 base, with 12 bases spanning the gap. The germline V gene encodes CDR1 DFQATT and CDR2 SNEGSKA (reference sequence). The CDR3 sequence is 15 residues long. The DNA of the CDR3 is TGCAGTGCTAGGACCGCAGGGTTGAACACCGGGGAGCTGTTTTTT. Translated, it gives CSARTAGLNTGELFF.

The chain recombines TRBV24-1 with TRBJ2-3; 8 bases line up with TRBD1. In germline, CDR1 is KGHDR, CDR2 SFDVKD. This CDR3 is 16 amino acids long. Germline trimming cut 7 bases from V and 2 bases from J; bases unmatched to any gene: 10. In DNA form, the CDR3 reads TGTGCCACCAGCGACTATGGGGGACAGGCCACAGATACGCAGTATTTT. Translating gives CATSDYGGQATDTQYF.

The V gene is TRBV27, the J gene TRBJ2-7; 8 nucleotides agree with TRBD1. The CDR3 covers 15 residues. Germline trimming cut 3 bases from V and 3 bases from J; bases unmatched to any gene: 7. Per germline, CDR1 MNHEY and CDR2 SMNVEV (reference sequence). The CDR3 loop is CASSLVTGANYEQYF. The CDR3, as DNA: TGTGCCAGCAGTTTGGTGACAGGGGCTAACTACGAGCAGTACTTC.

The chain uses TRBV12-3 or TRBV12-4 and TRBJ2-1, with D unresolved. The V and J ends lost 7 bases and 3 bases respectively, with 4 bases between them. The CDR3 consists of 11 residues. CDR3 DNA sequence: TGTGCCAGCACCCGCTACAATGAGCAGTTCTTC. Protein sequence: CASTRYNEQFF.

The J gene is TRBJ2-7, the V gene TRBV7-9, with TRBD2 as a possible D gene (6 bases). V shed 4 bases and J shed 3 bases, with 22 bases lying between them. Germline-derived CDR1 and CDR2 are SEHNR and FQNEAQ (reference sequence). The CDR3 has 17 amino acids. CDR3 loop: CASSYPTGTPRFYEQYF. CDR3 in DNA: TGTGCCAGCAGCTACCCCACCGGGACTCCTCGTTTCTACGAGCAGTACTTC.

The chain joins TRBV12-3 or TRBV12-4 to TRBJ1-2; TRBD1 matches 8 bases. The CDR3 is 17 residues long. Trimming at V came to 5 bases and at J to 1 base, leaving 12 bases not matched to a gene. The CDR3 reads CASSLGQGAEINYGYTF. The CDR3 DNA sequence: TGTGCCAGCAGTCTTGGACAGGGTGCGGAAATTAACTATGGCTACACCTTC.

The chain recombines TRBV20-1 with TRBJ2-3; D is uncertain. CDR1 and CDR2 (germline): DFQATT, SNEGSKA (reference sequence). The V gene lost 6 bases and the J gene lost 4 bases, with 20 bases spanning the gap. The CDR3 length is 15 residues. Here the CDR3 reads CSAHRAPRGADTQYF. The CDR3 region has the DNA TGCAGTGCCCACCGGGCCCCCAGAGGCGCAGATACGCAGTATTTT.

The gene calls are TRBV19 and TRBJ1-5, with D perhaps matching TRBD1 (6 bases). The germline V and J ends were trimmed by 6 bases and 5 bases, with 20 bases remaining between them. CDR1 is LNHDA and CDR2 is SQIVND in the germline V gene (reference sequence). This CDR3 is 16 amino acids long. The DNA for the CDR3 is TGTGCCAGTAGCCTGCCGGGACCAGGGGACGATCAGCCCCAGCATTTT. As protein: CASSLPGPGDDQPQHF.

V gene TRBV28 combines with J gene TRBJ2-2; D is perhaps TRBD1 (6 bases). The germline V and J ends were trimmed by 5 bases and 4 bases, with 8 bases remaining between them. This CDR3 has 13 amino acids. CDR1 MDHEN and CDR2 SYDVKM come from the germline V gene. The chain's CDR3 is CASSGGITGELFF. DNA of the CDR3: TGTGCCAGCAGTGGGGGCATCACCGGGGAGCTGTTTTTT.

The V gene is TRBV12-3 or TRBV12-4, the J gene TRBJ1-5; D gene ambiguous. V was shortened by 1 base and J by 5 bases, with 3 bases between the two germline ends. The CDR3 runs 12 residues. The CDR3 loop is CASSLGYQPQHF. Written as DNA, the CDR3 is TGTGCCAGCAGTTTAGGGTATCAGCCCCAGCATTTT.

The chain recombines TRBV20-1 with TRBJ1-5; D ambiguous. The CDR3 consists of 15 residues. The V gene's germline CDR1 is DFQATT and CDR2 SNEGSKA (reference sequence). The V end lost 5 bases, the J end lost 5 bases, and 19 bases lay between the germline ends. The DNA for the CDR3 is TGCAGTGCTTCAGACTCAAATGGCCCTCATCAGCCCCAGCATTTT. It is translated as CSASDSNGPHQPQHF.

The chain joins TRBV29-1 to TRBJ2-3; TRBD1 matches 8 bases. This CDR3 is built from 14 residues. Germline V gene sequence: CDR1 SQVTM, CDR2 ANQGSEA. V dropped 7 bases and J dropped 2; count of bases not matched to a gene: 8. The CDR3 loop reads CSAQTGAHTDTQYF. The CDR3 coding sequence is TGCAGCGCCCAGACAGGGGCCCACACAGATACGCAGTATTTT.

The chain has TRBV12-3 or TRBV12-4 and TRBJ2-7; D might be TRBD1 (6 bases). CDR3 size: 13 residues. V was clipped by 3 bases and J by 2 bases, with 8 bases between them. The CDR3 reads CASSLRTAYEQYF. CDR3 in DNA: TGTGCCAGCAGTTTGAGGACAGCCTACGAGCAGTACTTC.

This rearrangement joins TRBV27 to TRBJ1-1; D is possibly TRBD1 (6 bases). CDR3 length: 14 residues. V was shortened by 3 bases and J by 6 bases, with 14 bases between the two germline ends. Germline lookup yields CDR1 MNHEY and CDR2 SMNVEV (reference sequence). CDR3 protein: CASSLNRVGPEAFF. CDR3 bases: TGTGCCAGCAGTTTGAACAGGGTGGGTCCTGAAGCTTTCTTT.

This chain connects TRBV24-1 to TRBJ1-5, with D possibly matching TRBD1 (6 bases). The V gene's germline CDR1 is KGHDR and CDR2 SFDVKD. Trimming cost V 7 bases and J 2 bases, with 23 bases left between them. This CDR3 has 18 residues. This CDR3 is CATRRPNRARQGNQPQHF. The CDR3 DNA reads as TGTGCCACCAGGCGACCGAACAGGGCCCGTCAAGGCAATCAGCCCCAGCATTTT.

Here the CDR3 DNA reads TGTGCCAGCAGCGAGGGGAGCACTGAAGCTTTCTTT. Its protein product is CASSEGSTEAFF. This rearrangement joins TRBV3-1 to TRBJ1-1; TRBD1 might be the D (5 bases). The germline V gene has CDR1 LGHDT and CDR2 YNNKEL (reference sequence). Trimming shortened V by 5 bases and J by 4 bases, and 8 bases separated the two germline ends. The CDR3 spans 12 residues.

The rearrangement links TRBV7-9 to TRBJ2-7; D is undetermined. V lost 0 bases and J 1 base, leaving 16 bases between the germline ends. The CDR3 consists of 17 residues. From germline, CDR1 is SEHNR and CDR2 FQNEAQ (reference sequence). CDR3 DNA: TGTGCCAGCAGCTTAGCCCCCCCAGGAAGAGTGTCCTACGAGCAGTACTTC. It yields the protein CASSLAPPGRVSYEQYF. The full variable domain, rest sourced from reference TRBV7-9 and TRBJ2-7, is DTGVSQNPRHKITKRGQNVTFRCDPISEHNRLYWYRQTLGQGPEFLTYFQNEAQLEKSRLLSDRFSAERPKGSFSTLEIQRTEQGDSAMYLCASSLAPPGRVSYEQYFGPGTRLTVT.

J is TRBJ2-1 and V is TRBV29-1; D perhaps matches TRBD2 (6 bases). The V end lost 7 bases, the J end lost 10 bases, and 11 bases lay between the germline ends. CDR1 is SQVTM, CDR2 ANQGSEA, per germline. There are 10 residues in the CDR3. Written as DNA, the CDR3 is TGCAGCGCCTTACGGGGGGAGCAGTTCTTC. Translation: CSALRGEQFF.

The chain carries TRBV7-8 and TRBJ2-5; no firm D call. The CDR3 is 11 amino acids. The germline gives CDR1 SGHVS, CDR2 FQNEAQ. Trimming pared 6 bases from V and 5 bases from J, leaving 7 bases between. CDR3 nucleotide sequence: TGTGCCAGCAGAAGCACGGAGACCCAGTACTTC. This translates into CASRSTETQYF.

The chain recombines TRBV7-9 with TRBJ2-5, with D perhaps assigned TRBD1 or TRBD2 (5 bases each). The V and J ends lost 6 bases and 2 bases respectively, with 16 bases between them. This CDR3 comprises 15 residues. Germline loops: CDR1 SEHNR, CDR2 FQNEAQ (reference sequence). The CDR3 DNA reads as TGTGCCAGCAGTAAGAACCCGGGACCACAAGAGACCCAGTACTTC. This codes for CASSKNPGPQETQYF.

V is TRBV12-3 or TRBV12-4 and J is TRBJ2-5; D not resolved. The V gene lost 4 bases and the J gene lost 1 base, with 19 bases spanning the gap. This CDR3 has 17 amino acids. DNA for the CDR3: TGTGCCAGCAGTTCCACTCCGGACCCGGTGGTCCAAGAGACCCAGTACTTC. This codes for CASSSTPDPVVQETQYF.

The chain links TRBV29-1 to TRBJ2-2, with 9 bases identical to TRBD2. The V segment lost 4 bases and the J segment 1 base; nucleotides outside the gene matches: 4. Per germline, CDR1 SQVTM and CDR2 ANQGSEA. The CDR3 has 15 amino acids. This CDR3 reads CSVVAGGGNTGELFF. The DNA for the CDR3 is TGCAGCGTTGTCGCGGGAGGGGGGAACACCGGGGAGCTGTTTTTT.

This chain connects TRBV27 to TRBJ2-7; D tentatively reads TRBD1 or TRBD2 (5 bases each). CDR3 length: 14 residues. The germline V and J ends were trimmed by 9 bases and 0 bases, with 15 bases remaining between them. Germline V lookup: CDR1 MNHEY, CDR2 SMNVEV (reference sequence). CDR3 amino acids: CASGDGHSSYEQYF. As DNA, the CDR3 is TGTGCCAGTGGGGACGGTCACAGCTCCTACGAGCAGTACTTC.

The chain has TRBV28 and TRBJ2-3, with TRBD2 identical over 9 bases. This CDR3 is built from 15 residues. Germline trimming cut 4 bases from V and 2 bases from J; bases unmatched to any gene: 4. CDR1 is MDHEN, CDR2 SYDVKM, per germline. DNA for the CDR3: TGTGCCAGCAGTTCCACTAGCGGGTTCACAGATACGCAGTATTTT. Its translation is CASSSTSGFTDTQYF.

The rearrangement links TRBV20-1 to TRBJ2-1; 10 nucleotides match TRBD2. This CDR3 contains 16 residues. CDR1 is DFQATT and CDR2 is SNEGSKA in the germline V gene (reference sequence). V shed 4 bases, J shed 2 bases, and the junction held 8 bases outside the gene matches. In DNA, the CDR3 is TGCAGTGCTAATCAGGGACTAGCGCTGGCCTACAATGAGCAGTTCTTC. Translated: CSANQGLALAYNEQFF.

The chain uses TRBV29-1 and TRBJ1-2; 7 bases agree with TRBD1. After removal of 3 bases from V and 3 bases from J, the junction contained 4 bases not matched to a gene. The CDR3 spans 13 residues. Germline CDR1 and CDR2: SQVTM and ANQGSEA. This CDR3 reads CSVDSTGDYGYTF. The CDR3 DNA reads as TGCAGCGTTGACTCTACAGGGGACTATGGCTACACCTTC.

The CDR3 bases are TGCAGTGCTACCGACGCTCGCCAGGGGGAGGACCGCACAGATACGCAGTATTTT. Its translation is CSATDARQGEDRTDTQYF. The chain has TRBV20-1 and TRBJ2-3; D is possibly TRBD1 (7 bases). The CDR3 loop spans 18 amino acids. Germline V gives CDR1 DFQATT, CDR2 SNEGSKA (reference sequence). V was shortened by 4 bases and J by 1 base, with 24 bases between the two germline ends.